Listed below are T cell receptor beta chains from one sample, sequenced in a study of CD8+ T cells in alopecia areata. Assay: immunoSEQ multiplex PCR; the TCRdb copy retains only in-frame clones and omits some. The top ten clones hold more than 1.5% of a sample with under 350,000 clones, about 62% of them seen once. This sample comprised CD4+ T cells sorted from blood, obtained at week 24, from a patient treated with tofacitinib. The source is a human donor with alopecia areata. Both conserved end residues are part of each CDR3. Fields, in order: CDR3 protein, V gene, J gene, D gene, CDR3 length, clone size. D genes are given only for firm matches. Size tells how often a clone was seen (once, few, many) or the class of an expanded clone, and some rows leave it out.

CDR3aa: CAWSVGLVRAQFF
v_gene: TRBV30
j_gene: TRBJ2-1
d_gene: .
len: 13
abundance: .

CDR3aa: CASSLPRQGRADTQYF
v_gene: TRBV27
j_gene: TRBJ2-3
d_gene: TRBD1
len: 16
abundance: once

CDR3aa: CASSRPPTGMNEQFF
v_gene: TRBV11-1
j_gene: TRBJ2-1
d_gene: TRBD1
len: 15
abundance: .

CDR3aa: CASSLDRAMSPLHF
v_gene: TRBV5-4
j_gene: TRBJ1-6
d_gene: .
len: 14
abundance: .

CDR3aa: CATSRVQGLLYF
v_gene: TRBV15
j_gene: TRBJ1-3
d_gene: .
len: 12
abundance: few

CDR3aa: CASSVGQGGTEAFF
v_gene: TRBV9
j_gene: TRBJ1-1
d_gene: TRBD1
len: 14
abundance: once

CDR3aa: CASSLGSSTDTQYF
v_gene: TRBV7-9
j_gene: TRBJ2-3
d_gene: .
len: 14
abundance: .

CDR3aa: CAWSDRYNEQFF
v_gene: TRBV30
j_gene: TRBJ2-1
d_gene: .
len: 12
abundance: .

CDR3aa: CASGTGISYEQYF
v_gene: TRBV27
j_gene: TRBJ2-7
d_gene: TRBD1
len: 13
abundance: .

CDR3aa: CASSLGHNSPLHF
v_gene: TRBV7-9
j_gene: TRBJ1-6
d_gene: .
len: 13
abundance: .

CDR3aa: CASSLVVETWTQYF
v_gene: TRBV5-6
j_gene: TRBJ2-5
d_gene: .
len: 14
abundance: .

CDR3aa: CASSPQKSYGYTF
v_gene: TRBV19
j_gene: TRBJ1-2
d_gene: .
len: 13
abundance: few

CDR3aa: CASSPIRQGKDGYTF
v_gene: TRBV18
j_gene: TRBJ1-2
d_gene: TRBD1
len: 15
abundance: .

CDR3aa: CAWSRRLAGANEQFF
v_gene: TRBV30
j_gene: TRBJ2-1
d_gene: TRBD2
len: 15
abundance: once

CDR3aa: CASSPRTGQVQETQYF
v_gene: TRBV18
j_gene: TRBJ2-5
d_gene: TRBD1
len: 16
abundance: .

CDR3aa: CASSPPPGGGLDTQYF
v_gene: TRBV7-9
j_gene: TRBJ2-3
d_gene: TRBD2
len: 16
abundance: .

CDR3aa: CASSPGQSTGELFF
v_gene: TRBV7-9
j_gene: TRBJ2-2
d_gene: .
len: 14
abundance: .

CDR3aa: CASSELGQGHSPLHF
v_gene: TRBV25-1
j_gene: TRBJ1-6
d_gene: TRBD1
len: 15
abundance: few

CDR3aa: CSARATSGGAGEQYF
v_gene: TRBV29-1
j_gene: TRBJ2-7
d_gene: TRBD2
len: 15
abundance: few

CDR3aa: CASSPPGGTYYNEQFF
v_gene: TRBV28
j_gene: TRBJ2-1
d_gene: .
len: 16
abundance: .

CDR3aa: CASSYSKGPGELFF
v_gene: TRBV6-5
j_gene: TRBJ2-2
d_gene: .
len: 14
abundance: .

CDR3aa: CASSMPQITDTQYF
v_gene: TRBV5-1
j_gene: TRBJ2-3
d_gene: .
len: 14
abundance: few

CDR3aa: CASIEQLKSSYNEQFF
v_gene: TRBV7-2
j_gene: TRBJ2-1
d_gene: .
len: 16
abundance: .

CDR3aa: CAIGYSNNEQFF
v_gene: TRBV10-3
j_gene: TRBJ2-1
d_gene: .
len: 12
abundance: .

CDR3aa: CASSLGGLVEDTQYF
v_gene: TRBV7-2
j_gene: TRBJ2-3
d_gene: TRBD2
len: 15
abundance: .

CDR3aa: CASSLVGYLTSYEQYF
v_gene: TRBV7-2
j_gene: TRBJ2-7
d_gene: .
len: 16
abundance: .

CDR3aa: CATSRDRASTDTQYF
v_gene: TRBV15
j_gene: TRBJ2-3
d_gene: .
len: 15
abundance: .

CDR3aa: CASSEVRFNSPLHF
v_gene: TRBV6-1
j_gene: TRBJ1-6
d_gene: .
len: 14
abundance: .

CDR3aa: CASSSRDTSYEQYF
v_gene: TRBV5-1
j_gene: TRBJ2-7
d_gene: .
len: 14
abundance: .

CDR3aa: CASSPTTNSQETQYF
v_gene: TRBV18
j_gene: TRBJ2-5
d_gene: .
len: 15
abundance: .

CDR3aa: CASGKSSGGSLDTQYF
v_gene: TRBV19
j_gene: TRBJ2-3
d_gene: TRBD2
len: 16
abundance: few

CDR3aa: CASSQFGTAWRGYTF
v_gene: TRBV23-1
j_gene: TRBJ1-2
d_gene: TRBD1
len: 15
abundance: .

CDR3aa: CASSDRGTYEQYF
v_gene: TRBV6-5
j_gene: TRBJ2-7
d_gene: TRBD1
len: 13
abundance: .

CDR3aa: CASSWAGVGNQPRHF
v_gene: TRBV28
j_gene: TRBJ1-5
d_gene: .
len: 15
abundance: .

CDR3aa: CASSPLIGQLQETQYF
v_gene: TRBV18
j_gene: TRBJ2-5
d_gene: .
len: 16
abundance: .

CDR3aa: CASKPGKRSYEQYF
v_gene: TRBV6-5
j_gene: TRBJ2-7
d_gene: .
len: 14
abundance: .

CDR3aa: CATGDRVGYGYTF
v_gene: TRBV7-2
j_gene: TRBJ1-2
d_gene: TRBD1
len: 13
abundance: .

CDR3aa: CASSRGQGDYGYTF
v_gene: TRBV6-5
j_gene: TRBJ1-2
d_gene: TRBD1
len: 14
abundance: .

CDR3aa: CASSRAGAGLRMNGYTF
v_gene: TRBV4-3
j_gene: TRBJ1-2
d_gene: .
len: 17
abundance: .

CDR3aa: CAWRRQSGANVLTF
v_gene: TRBV30
j_gene: TRBJ2-6
d_gene: .
len: 14
abundance: few

CDR3aa: CSVADRYYEQYF
v_gene: TRBV29-1
j_gene: TRBJ2-7
d_gene: TRBD1
len: 12
abundance: .

CDR3aa: CASTRGGGYGYTF
v_gene: TRBV7-9
j_gene: TRBJ1-2
d_gene: .
len: 13
abundance: .

CDR3aa: CATSRDRVEKLFF
v_gene: TRBV15
j_gene: TRBJ1-4
d_gene: TRBD1
len: 13
abundance: .